This TCR beta chain was captured by sequencing in a study of PD-1 blockade in classical Hodgkin lymphoma. TCRdb's copy holds only in-frame clones and misses some; the assay was immunoSEQ multiplex PCR. The sample holds about 58,000 clones; 85% to 95% are singletons and the top ten take more than 9%. The CDR3 length is 15 residues. V was cut by 5 bases and J by 3 bases, with 15 bases left in between. Germline V gene data show CDR1 as MDHEN and CDR2 as SYDVKM. Patients all relapsed after autologous stem cell transplantation, and there was variation in brentuximab vedotin exposure. The sequencing used peripheral blood mononuclear cells (PBMCs), collected before the second cycle of nivolumab. The sequence derives from a human donor with classical Hodgkin lymphoma. The chain is built from TRBV28 and TRBJ2-3; D remains unclear. The CDR3 DNA reads TGTGCCAGCAGTGGTGGCAGGATTGGGACAGATACGCAGTATTTT. The encoded protein is CASSGGRIGTDTQYF. Full variable domain (remainder filled in from reference TRBV28 and TRBJ2-3): DVKVTQSSRYLVKRTGEKVFLECVQDMDHENMFWYRQDPGLGLRLIYFSYDVKMKEKGDIPEGYSVSREKKERFSLILESASTNQTSMYLCASSGGRIGTDTQYFGPGTRLTVL.